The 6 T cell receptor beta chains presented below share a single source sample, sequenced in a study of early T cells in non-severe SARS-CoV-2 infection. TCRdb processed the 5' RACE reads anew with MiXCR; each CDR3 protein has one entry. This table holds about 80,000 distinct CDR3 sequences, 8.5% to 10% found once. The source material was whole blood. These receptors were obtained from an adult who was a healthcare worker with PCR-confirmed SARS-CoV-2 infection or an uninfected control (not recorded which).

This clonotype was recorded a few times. The CDR3, as DNA: TGTGCCAGCAACGTCGCCTATGGCTACACCTTC. It codes for CASNVAYGYTF. J is TRBJ1-2 and V is TRBV7-2; unclear D gene. In germline, CDR1 is SGHTA, CDR2 FQGNSA. The CDR3 is 11 amino acids. Between the trimmed V and J ends, which lost 7 bases and 4 bases, there was a span of 7 bases.

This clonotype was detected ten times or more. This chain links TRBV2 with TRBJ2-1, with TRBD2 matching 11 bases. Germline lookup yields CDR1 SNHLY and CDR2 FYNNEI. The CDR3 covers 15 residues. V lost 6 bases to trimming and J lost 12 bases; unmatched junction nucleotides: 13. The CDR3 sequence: CASSASGRTSWGQFF. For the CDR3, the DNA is TGTGCCAGCAGCGCTAGCGGGAGGACTTCTTGGGGGCAGTTCTTC.

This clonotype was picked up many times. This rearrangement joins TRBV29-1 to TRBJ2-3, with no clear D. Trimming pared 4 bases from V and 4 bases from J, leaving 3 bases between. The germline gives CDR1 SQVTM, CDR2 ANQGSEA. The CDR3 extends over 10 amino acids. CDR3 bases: TGCAGCGTTGCCCCAGATACGCAGTATTTT. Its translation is CSVAPDTQYF.

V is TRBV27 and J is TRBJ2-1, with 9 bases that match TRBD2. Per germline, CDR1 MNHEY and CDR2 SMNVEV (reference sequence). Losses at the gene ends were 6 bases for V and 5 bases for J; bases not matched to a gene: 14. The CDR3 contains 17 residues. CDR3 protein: CASSLGLASSFHNEQFF. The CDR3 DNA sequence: TGTGCCAGCAGCCTCGGACTAGCGAGTTCTTTCCACAATGAGCAGTTCTTC.

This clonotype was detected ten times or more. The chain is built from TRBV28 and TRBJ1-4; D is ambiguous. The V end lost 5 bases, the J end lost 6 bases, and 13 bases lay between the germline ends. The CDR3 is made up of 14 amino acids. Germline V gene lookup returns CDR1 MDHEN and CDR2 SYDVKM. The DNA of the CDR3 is TGTGCCAGCAGTCAACACCGGGCCGATGAAAAACTGTTTTTT. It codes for CASSQHRADEKLFF. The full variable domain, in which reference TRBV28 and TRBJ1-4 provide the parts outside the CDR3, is DVKVTQSSRYLVKRTGEKVFLECVQDMDHENMFWYRQDPGLGLRLIYFSYDVKMKEKGDIPEGYSVSREKKERFSLILESASTNQTSMYLCASSQHRADEKLFFGSGTQLSVL.

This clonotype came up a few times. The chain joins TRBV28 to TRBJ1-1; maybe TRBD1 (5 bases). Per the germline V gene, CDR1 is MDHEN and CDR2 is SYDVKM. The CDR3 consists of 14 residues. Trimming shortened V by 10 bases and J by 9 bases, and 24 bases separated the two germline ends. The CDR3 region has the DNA TGTGCCACCCACGAGGCCGGGGGTAGGGCGAAAGCTTTCTTT. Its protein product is CATHEAGGRAKAFF.